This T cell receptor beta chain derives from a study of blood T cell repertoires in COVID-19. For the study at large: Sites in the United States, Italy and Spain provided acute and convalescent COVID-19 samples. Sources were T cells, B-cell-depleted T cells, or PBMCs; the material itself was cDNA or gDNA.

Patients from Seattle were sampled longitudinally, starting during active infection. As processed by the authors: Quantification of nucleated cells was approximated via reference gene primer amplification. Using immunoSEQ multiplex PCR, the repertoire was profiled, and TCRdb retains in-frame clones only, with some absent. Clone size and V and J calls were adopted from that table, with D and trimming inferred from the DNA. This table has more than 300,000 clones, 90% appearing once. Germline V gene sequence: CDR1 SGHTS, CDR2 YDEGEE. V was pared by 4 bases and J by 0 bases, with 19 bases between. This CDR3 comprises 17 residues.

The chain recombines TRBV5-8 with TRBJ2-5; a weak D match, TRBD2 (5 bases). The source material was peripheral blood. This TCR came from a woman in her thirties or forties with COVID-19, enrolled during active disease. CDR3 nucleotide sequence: TGTGCCAGCAGCCCTCATTCATTTGAGCGGTACCAAGAGACCCAGTACTTC. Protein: CASSPHSFERYQETQYF.